This T cell receptor (beta chain) is from a study of cytomegalovirus exposure and HLA in healthy donors. Study-level findings and limits: Further analysis, carried out later, found HLA-associated TCR beta chains more clonally expanded than equally common other chains. About 87% or about 30% of the time was how often most TCR beta V segments were productive, according to an earlier analysis.

Those who donated were healthy bone marrow donors. PCR was performed using 60 Vbeta and 13 Jbeta primers. In the study's own analysis: Tens of millions of unique TCR beta chains, 10 million to 13 million of them shared, were counted by a later analysis. Sequenced by immunoSEQ multiplex PCR; TCRdb stores in-frame clones only, minus some. Clone size and V and J calls were adopted from that table, with D and trimming inferred from the DNA. The sample lists around 150,000 clones, around 63% occurring once. Looked up from germline, CDR1 is MNHNS and CDR2 is SASEGT. The CDR3 runs to 13 residues. Trimming took off 2 bases at V and 0 bases at J, with 2 bases between the two ends. Details on this clone: Its antigen is unidentified.

This clonotype was sampled from a woman between 18 and 29 years old in good health and CMV-seropositive. Sequenced material: PBMCs. The chain carries TRBV6-1 and TRBJ1-5; D call uncertain. CDR3 residues: CASSEYSNQPQHF. Written as DNA, the CDR3 is TGTGCCAGCAGTGAATATAGCAATCAGCCCCAGCATTTT.